This T cell receptor (beta chain) was captured in a study of blood T cell repertoires in COVID-19. The table came from immunoSEQ multiplex PCR; TCRdb's copy has only in-frame clones and leaves some out. The data contain approximately 90,000 clones, roughly 86% of them seen just once; the ten biggest clones take up 17%. CDR3 size: 16 residues. Germline values: CDR1 SNHLY, CDR2 FYNNEI. J lost 9 bases, V lost 7 bases, and 11 bases had no gene match. This sequence joins TRBV2 and TRBJ2-1; the match to TRBD2 covers 14 bases. This receptor was taken from a human donor in a cohort sampled during active COVID-19. The specimen was peripheral blood. This chain's CDR3 is CASTKRTSGGSSEQFF. Written as DNA, the CDR3 is TGTGCCAGCACTAAAAGGACTAGCGGGGGGTCGAGTGAGCAGTTCTTC.